What follows are 6 T cell receptor beta chains derived from one specimen sequenced in a study of blood T cell repertoires in COVID-19. Profiling relied on immunoSEQ multiplex PCR, and the TCRdb table lists in-frame clones only, not all of them. The sample consists of about 240,000 clones, around 83% of them appearing once. The sequenced sample consisted of peripheral blood. These TCRs come from a woman aged 60 to 75 with active or convalescent COVID-19.

The rearrangement links TRBV15 to TRBJ2-2; D is possibly TRBD1 (5 bases). Trimming shortened V by 5 bases and J by 4 bases, and 17 bases separated the two germline ends. This CDR3 comprises 16 residues. Looked up from germline, CDR1 is LNHNV and CDR2 is YYDKDF (reference sequence). CDR3 bases: TGTGCCACCAGCCCCGCTGTGGGGCCCGCCACCGGGGAGCTGTTTTTT. Translation: CATSPAVGPATGELFF.

The chain employs TRBV2 and TRBJ1-2; no clear D. This CDR3 comprises 13 residues. Germline V gene lookup returns CDR1 SNHLY and CDR2 FYNNEI. V lost 6 bases and J lost 0, with 8 bases in between. The CDR3 loop is CASRYRANYGYTF. As DNA, the CDR3 is TGTGCCAGCAGATACAGAGCTAACTATGGCTACACCTTC.

The chain couples TRBV7-2 to TRBJ2-5; possible D gene TRBD2, 5 bases. This CDR3 has 13 residues. Trimming removed 1 base from V and 4 bases from J, with 7 bases in between. Germline CDR1 is SGHTA and CDR2 is FQGNSA. The CDR3 DNA reads TGTGCCAGCAGCTTAGGGGCGGGAGAGACCCAGTACTTC. This translates into CASSLGAGETQYF.

The gene calls are TRBV30 and TRBJ1-3; D is ambiguous. The CDR3 sequence is 13 residues long. Germline lookup yields CDR1 GTSNPN and CDR2 SVGIG (reference sequence). With 4 bases removed from V and 0 bases from J, the gap between germline ends came to 7 bases. CDR3 sequence (DNA): TGTGCCTGGATGGGGAGCTCTGGAAACACCATATATTTT. It encodes CAWMGSSGNTIYF.

V gene TRBV27 combines with J gene TRBJ1-2; 9 bases agree with TRBD1. The CDR3 runs 16 residues. The germline CDR1 and CDR2 sequences are MNHEY and SMNVEV (reference sequence). V lost 0 bases and J lost 5; bases outside the gene matches: 7. CDR3 nucleotides: TGTGCCAGCAGTTTATCGACCCCGGGACAGGGATATGGCTACACCTTC. Translation: CASSLSTPGQGYGYTF.

Here the CDR3 reads CSAAGGNGYTF. The CDR3 DNA reads TGCAGTGCGGCAGGGGGGAATGGCTACACCTTC. V is TRBV20-1 and J is TRBJ1-2; TRBD1 matches 7 bases. The CDR3 sequence is 11 residues long. Trimming cost V 6 bases and J 6 bases; bases outside gene matches: 4. Per the germline V gene, CDR1 is DFQATT and CDR2 is SNEGSKA (reference sequence).